The present T cell receptor beta chain was sequenced within a study of B cell selection in AIRE deficiency (dated 2019 in TCRdb). Study-level background: A comparison of TCRbeta repertoires of sorted blood CD4+ conventional T cells and regulatory T cells was made between AIRE-deficient patients and healthy controls. The TCR-sequenced cohort comprised roughly 5 AIRE-deficient APECED patients and roughly 5 healthy control donors. Overall study results and their limits: Tconv and Treg cells from AIRE-deficient patients showed TCRBV gene usage, CDR3 length and TCR diversity similar to those of healthy donors. CDR3s were shorter in shared Treg sequences, reflecting a bias toward rearrangements that have few non-templated nucleotide insertions. Around a third of the Treg TCRbeta sequences shared among healthy donors were found in patient Tconv cells, which suggests that Treg-biased clones were diverted into the Tconv compartment. Among around 3,800 shared Treg TCRbeta sequences, over 30% were shared exclusively among healthy donors and roughly 10% exclusively among patients, which suggests that Treg selection is less efficient in the absence of AIRE. Only TCRbeta chains were sequenced, and 36.6% of the Treg sequences shared among healthy donors were also detected in healthy Tconv cells, possibly owing to differing TCRalpha chains.

Compared with germline, V lacks 2 bases and J lacks 2 bases; bases without a gene match: 12. In the germline V gene, CDR1 corresponds to MGHRA and CDR2 to YSYEKL. The CDR3 runs 18 residues from the cysteine to the phenylalanine. CDR3 DNA only is kept here, 54 bases in frame from base 1. Conventional CD4 T cells were sorted as cells that were CD4+CD127+. AIRE-deficient patients had APECED syndrome. Tconv and Treg cells for TCRbeta sequencing were sorted on a FACSAria flow cytometer. Sorted cells were collected into 5-ml round-bottom polystyrene tubes, and dry cell pellets were frozen at -80°C before sequencing. A remark on this clone: This clone's antigen is unknown. Base qualities were left out, and no much larger clone turns up one base away.

The immunoSEQ platform was used to sequence the TCRbeta chains. From the authors' description of their analysis: When conventional T cell repertoires were pooled, patients gave 100,000 to 120,000 distinct in-frame TCRbeta sequences, while healthy donors gave fewer than 150,000. Treg TCRbeta sequences found in two or more individuals were classed as public, and these public Treg TCRbeta sequences were then looked for in Tconv repertoires. Differences between groups were assessed using Mann-Whitney U tests with Bonferroni-Dunn correction in GraphPad Prism 7.03. TCRdb provides this immuneACCESS table in a form limited to in-frame rearrangements. Some clones are lacking; in checked studies, under half of them reflect an unresolved V gene, and why the rest are absent is not known. That table is the source of V, J and clone size, and D and trimming were worked out from the DNA. The sample table contains 20,000 to 25,000 clones; only one count was recorded for almost 97% of them. The ten largest account for over 0.25% of the sample.

This TCR came from a human donor with AIRE deficiency. This chain joins TRBV4-1 to TRBJ1-2; TRBD1 fits 9 bases in the junction. The sequenced sample was conventional CD4+ T cells sorted from PBMCs. Here the CDR3 is given as CASSQPRDRATPNYGYTF. The sequence in DNA is TGCGCCAGCAGCCAACCCCGGGACAGGGCTACCCCAAACTATGGCTACACCTTC.